These 27 T cell receptor beta chains originate from one sample sequenced in a study of regulatory T cells in long-lasting Graves disease. Through Arm-PCR of CDR3 regions and iRepertoire HTBI primers, TCR beta libraries were built. TCRdb reanalysed the multiplex PCR reads using MiXCR and keeps one entry per CDR3 protein. This sample has 450,000 to 500,000 distinct CDR3 sequences, with roughly 15% found just once. Time point given: newly diagnosed GD, antithyroid drugs for less than 3 months. After RNA was extracted from PBMCs, the TCR library was made from it. These data also featured in a second study, about T cells in Graves' hyperthyroidism and ophthalmopathy.

This specimen consisted of peripheral blood mononuclear cells (PBMCs), obtained at new diagnosis, from a patient treated with antithyroid drugs. These receptors were collected from a man aged 40-50 years with Graves disease.

This clonotype was picked up many times. This chain connects TRBV7-6 to TRBJ2-7, with a weak D call TRBD2 (5 bases). With 4 bases removed from V and 5 bases from J, the gap between germline ends came to 9 bases. There are 12 residues in the CDR3. Germline lookup yields CDR1 SGHVS and CDR2 FNYEAQ. CDR3 DNA: TGTGCCAGCAGCTCCCCCGGGGACGAGCAGTACTTC. It translates to CASSSPGDEQYF.

This rearrangement joins TRBV6-2 or TRBV6-3 to TRBJ2-2, with a tentative D call TRBD1 (6 bases). V gave up 6 bases and J gave up 7 bases, with 18 bases separating them. CDR3 size: 15 residues. Germline V gene data show CDR1 as MNHEY and CDR2 as SVGEGT. CDR3 loop: CASRTRGGPGGELFF. The CDR3 coding sequence is TGTGCCAGCAGAACTAGAGGGGGTCCAGGCGGGGAGCTGTTTTTT.

This clonotype was counted at least ten times. The CDR3 bases are TGTGCCAGCCAAAGGGGACTAGCGGAAGTCAATGAGCAGTTCTTC. Translation: CASQRGLAEVNEQFF. The chain is built from TRBV27 and TRBJ2-1, with TRBD2 matching 11 bases. V was pared by 8 bases and J by 6 bases, with 9 bases of the junction left unmatched. The CDR3 sequence is 15 residues long. CDR1 and CDR2 from the germline V gene are MNHEY and SMNVEV (reference sequence).

This clonotype was counted ten times or more. V is TRBV11-1 and J is TRBJ2-5; perhaps TRBD2 as D (6 bases). The V end lost 4 bases, the J end lost 1 base, and 10 bases lay between the germline ends. The CDR3 consists of 14 residues. CDR1 SGHAT and CDR2 FQDESV come from the germline V gene (reference sequence). The CDR3 reads CASSYAGGQETQYF. The CDR3 bases are TGTGCCAGCAGCTACGCCGGGGGCCAAGAGACCCAGTACTTC.

This clonotype has at least ten counts. The rearrangement joins TRBV3-1 to TRBJ1-5, with D perhaps matching TRBD1 (5 bases). Between the trimmed V and J ends, which lost 3 bases and 1 base, there was a span of 10 bases. Germline values: CDR1 LGHDT, CDR2 YNNKEL (reference sequence). The CDR3 contains 15 residues. CDR3 in DNA: TGTGCCAGCAGCCATGGGGGTGGAAGCAATCAGCCCCAGCATTTT. Protein product: CASSHGGGSNQPQHF.

This clonotype was picked up many times. In nucleotides, the CDR3 is TGTGCCAGCAGTCCCGTGCAGGGCCGCGCCTACGAGCAGTACTTC. As protein: CASSPVQGRAYEQYF. The chain couples TRBV28 to TRBJ2-7; D might be TRBD1 (5 bases). In germline, CDR1 is MDHEN, CDR2 SYDVKM. The CDR3 runs 15 residues. V lost 5 bases and J 2 bases, leaving 16 bases between the germline ends.

This clonotype was detected only a few times. The V call is TRBV20-1, the J call TRBJ2-2; the match to TRBD2 covers 7 bases. Germline lookup yields CDR1 DFQATT and CDR2 SNEGSKA (reference sequence). Trimming removed 3 bases from V and 2 bases from J; junction bases left unmatched: 9. The CDR3 has 16 amino acids. This chain's CDR3 is CSARVLAKLNTGELFF. The CDR3 nucleotides read TGCAGTGCTAGGGTACTAGCGAAATTAAACACCGGGGAGCTGTTTTTT.

This CDR3 reads CSATPQGSSTNEKLFF. The DNA of the CDR3 is TGCAGTGCTACTCCACAGGGTAGCTCGACTAATGAAAAACTGTTTTTT. The V call is TRBV20-1, the J call TRBJ1-4; a possible D gene is TRBD1 (6 bases). The CDR3 runs to 16 residues. Trimming took 4 bases from V and 2 from J, leaving 17 bases between them. CDR1 is DFQATT and CDR2 is SNEGSKA in the germline V gene (reference sequence).

This clonotype appeared many times. The chain couples TRBV24-1 to TRBJ1-1; 7 positions agree with TRBD1. Germline CDR1 KGHDR, CDR2 SFDVKD. This CDR3 contains 12 residues. Trimming took 3 bases from V and 8 from J; bases not matched to a gene: 2. CDR3 in amino acids: CATSDNRGEAFF. In nucleotides, the CDR3 is TGTGCCACCAGTGATAACAGGGGAGAAGCTTTCTTT.

This clonotype was counted many times. DNA for the CDR3: TGCAGTGCTACATTACTACGCACAGATACGCAGTATTTT. Protein product: CSATLLRTDTQYF. This chain connects TRBV20-1 to TRBJ2-3; D call uncertain. From germline, CDR1 is DFQATT and CDR2 SNEGSKA (reference sequence). CDR3 length equals 13 residues. With 4 bases removed from V and 1 base from J, the gap between germline ends came to 9 bases.

This clonotype has ten or more counts. The V gene is TRBV2, the J gene TRBJ2-1, with a possible D match to TRBD2 (6 bases). The CDR3 loop spans 15 amino acids. Deletions cut 3 bases from V and 0 bases from J, with 9 bases between. Per the germline V gene, CDR1 is SNHLY and CDR2 is FYNNEI. CDR3 DNA: TGTGCCAGCAGTGAGGGGACTCCCTCCTACAATGAGCAGTTCTTC. The encoded protein is CASSEGTPSYNEQFF.

This clonotype was observed many times. The chain recombines TRBV20-1 with TRBJ2-5, with 9 bases that match TRBD2. With 1 base clipped from V and 1 base from J, the junction kept 4 bases outside the gene matches. Germline loops: CDR1 DFQATT, CDR2 SNEGSKA (reference sequence). CDR3 length equals 15 residues. The CDR3 nucleotides read TGCAGTGCTAGAGTACTAGCGGGCCCCCAAGAGACCCAGTACTTC. This encodes CSARVLAGPQETQYF.

This clonotype was detected a few times. The chain links TRBV29-1 to TRBJ2-1, with 7 positions matching TRBD2. Germline assignment: CDR1 SQVTM and CDR2 ANQGSEA. CDR3 length: 15 residues. Trimming removed 2 bases from V and 8 bases from J; junction bases left unmatched: 12. Here the CDR3 DNA reads TGCAGCGTTGAAAGTCTAGCGGTAAGGGGAGATGAGCAGTTCTTC. It encodes CSVESLAVRGDEQFF.

In this sample, this clonotype turned up many times. The chain uses TRBV6-1 and TRBJ2-7, with D perhaps TRBD1 (7 bases). V was shortened by 6 bases and J by 0 bases, with 18 bases between the two germline ends. Germline CDR1 is MNHNS and CDR2 is SASEGT. This CDR3 region has 16 residues. The CDR3 region has the DNA TGTGCCAGCAGAAACCAGGGGGGAGTGAGCTCCTACGAGCAGTACTTC. This encodes CASRNQGGVSSYEQYF.

This clonotype was seen more than once but under ten times. The V and J genes are TRBV9 and TRBJ2-1; TRBD2 matches at 10 bases. The CDR3 runs 15 residues. The V and J ends lost 3 bases and 9 bases, in that order; junction bases with no gene match: 9. Per germline, CDR1 SGDLS and CDR2 YYNGEE. CDR3 sequence: CASSGSSGRGPEQFF. Written as DNA, the CDR3 is TGTGCCAGCAGCGGCTCTAGCGGGAGAGGTCCTGAGCAGTTCTTC. Full variable domain (missing parts from reference TRBV9 and TRBJ2-1): DSGVTQTPKHLITATGQRVTLRCSPRSGDLSVYWYQQSLDQGLQFLIQYYNGEERAKGNILERFSAQQFPDLHSELNLSSLELGDSALYFCASSGSSGRGPEQFFGPGTRLTVL.

This clonotype was detected a few times. J is TRBJ2-5 and V is TRBV5-1; no clear D. With 4 bases removed from V and 5 bases from J, the gap between germline ends came to 9 bases. The CDR3 loop spans 12 amino acids. Germline V gene sequence: CDR1 SGHRS, CDR2 YFSETQ. CDR3 in DNA: TGCGCCAGCAGCCTGGAATGGGAGACCCAGTACTTC. It encodes CASSLEWETQYF. Together with reference TRBV5-1 and TRBJ2-5, the CDR3 gives the full variable domain: KAGVTQTPRYLIKTRGQQVTLSCSPISGHRSVSWYQQTPGQGLQFLFEYFSETQRNKGNFPGRFSGRQFSNSRSEMNVSTLELGDSALYLCASSLEWETQYFGPGTRLLVL.

The genes are TRBV18 and TRBJ2-1; possibly TRBD1 for D (5 bases). The J call may be faulty, since TRBJ2-5 better matches the DNA end. CDR3 length: 14 amino acids. The germline V gene encodes CDR1 KGHSH and CDR2 LQKENI. The CDR3 loop is CASSPDRFQETQYF. In DNA, the CDR3 is TGTGCCAGCTCCCCTGACAGATTCCAAGAGACCCAGTACTTC.

This clonotype was observed a few times. The chain is built from TRBV9 and TRBJ2-1, with D perhaps matching TRBD1 or TRBD2 (5 bases each). The length of the CDR3 is 17 residues. V gave up 4 bases and J gave up 0 bases, with 17 bases separating them. CDR1 and CDR2 from the germline V gene are SGDLS and YYNGEE. CDR3 in DNA: TGTGCCAGCAGCCCCCGTAGGGGAGACGCCTCCTACAATGAGCAGTTCTTC. Its protein product is CASSPRRGDASYNEQFF. Full variable domain (missing parts from reference TRBV9 and TRBJ2-1): DSGVTQTPKHLITATGQRVTLRCSPRSGDLSVYWYQQSLDQGLQFLIQYYNGEERAKGNILERFSAQQFPDLHSELNLSSLELGDSALYFCASSPRRGDASYNEQFFGPGTRLTVL.

The sample holds many counts of this clonotype. The rearrangement joins TRBV5-1 to TRBJ2-3; possible D gene TRBD2, 5 bases. Germline V gene sequence: CDR1 SGHRS, CDR2 YFSETQ. The V and J ends lost 5 bases and 4 bases respectively, with 23 bases between them. This CDR3 spans 17 amino acids. DNA of the CDR3: TGCGCCAGCAGGAATCATGGTCCGGGATCCCGCCCAGATACGCAGTATTTT. It specifies CASRNHGPGSRPDTQYF.

In this sample, this clonotype turned up a few times. The rearrangement uses TRBV20-1 and TRBJ2-5; D possibly matches TRBD1 or TRBD2 (5 bases each). CDR1 and CDR2 from the germline V gene are DFQATT and SNEGSKA (reference sequence). This CDR3 is 15 amino acids long. V lost 7 bases and J lost 5, with 23 bases in between. The CDR3 here is CSVTQSGPWEETQYF. In nucleotides, the CDR3 is TGCAGTGTTACCCAATCGGGACCCTGGGAGGAGACCCAGTACTTC.

The chain combines TRBV19 with TRBJ1-6; D unclear. CDR1 and CDR2 (germline): LNHDA, SQIVND (reference sequence). V was clipped by 4 bases and J by 4 bases, with 11 bases between them. The CDR3 covers 15 residues. Here the CDR3 reads CASSKDGDYNSPLHF. CDR3 coding DNA: TGTGCCAGTAGTAAGGACGGAGATTATAATTCACCCCTCCACTTT.

This clonotype showed up just a few times. The chain uses TRBV20-1 and TRBJ1-2, with D maybe TRBD1 (6 bases). CDR1 and CDR2 (germline): DFQATT, SNEGSKA (reference sequence). The V and J ends lost 3 bases and 4 bases respectively, with 12 bases between them. The CDR3 length is 13 residues. CDR3 coding DNA: TGCAGTGCTAGGTTTCAGGGGACCTATGGCTACACCTTC. It is translated as CSARFQGTYGYTF.

This clonotype was counted ten times or more. The chain uses TRBV7-3 and TRBJ2-1; the match to TRBD2 covers 9 bases. In germline, CDR1 is SGHTA, CDR2 FQGTGA. CDR3 size: 15 residues. V lost 1 base and J lost 6; bases outside the gene matches: 4. CDR3 loop: CASSLIAGVTNEQFF. CDR3 DNA: TGTGCCAGCAGCTTAATAGCGGGAGTGACCAATGAGCAGTTCTTC.

The V gene is TRBV6-5, the J gene TRBJ2-7; the D gene is possibly TRBD2 (6 bases). Trimming pared 0 bases from V and 3 bases from J, leaving 15 bases between. CDR3 size: 16 residues. Germline CDR1 reads MNHEY; CDR2 reads SVGAGI. The CDR3 DNA follows: TGTGCCAGCAGTTACTCCGACGGACTAACAAACTACGAGCAGTACTTC. This sequence encodes CASSYSDGLTNYEQYF.

This clonotype was seen repeatedly, ten times or more. The J gene is TRBJ1-3, the V gene TRBV20-1, with 10 bases that match TRBD1. The J segment lost 5 bases and the V segment lost 5 bases, leaving 9 bases of the junction unmatched. This CDR3 is 15 amino acids long. Germline CDR1 and CDR2: DFQATT and SNEGSKA (reference sequence). CDR3 nucleotides: TGCAGTGCTCGATGGACAGGGGGGGGGAGAAACACCATATATTTT. It is translated as CSARWTGGGRNTIYF.

This clonotype was observed many times. The chain couples TRBV10-2 to TRBJ2-5; perhaps TRBD2 as D (6 bases). V was trimmed by 8 bases and J by 1 base, leaving 11 bases between them. Germline loops: CDR1 WSHSY, CDR2 SAAADI. This CDR3 comprises 13 residues. CDR3 sequence: CASSSVLQETQYF. In nucleotides, the CDR3 is TGCGCCAGCTCTAGCGTTCTCCAAGAGACCCAGTACTTC.

This clonotype appeared many times. The chain combines TRBV20-1 with TRBJ1-1; possible D gene TRBD1, 5 bases. Trimming took off 3 bases at V and 1 base at J, with 15 bases between the two ends. The CDR3 consists of 15 residues. Germline CDR1 DFQATT, CDR2 SNEGSKA (reference sequence). The CDR3 coding sequence is TGCAGTGCTAGTCCACCCCGGGACTGGAACACTGAAGCTTTCTTT. It yields the protein CSASPPRDWNTEAFF.